One sample yielded the 20 T cell receptor beta chains listed below, sequenced in a study of human T cells and chemical hapten exposure. MiXCR, applied by TCRdb to the RACE reads, yields one record per CDR3 protein. This sample has around 40,000 distinct CDR3 sequences, with 12% found just once. The sample's time point: patch test 3, about 24 weeks after DPC sensitization. Treatment here: therapeutic diphenylcyclopropenone sensitization with weekly scalp DPC. Unfractionated whole blood yielded the extracted total RNA. The specimen comprised whole blood, sampled in connection with sensitization to the hapten diphenylcyclopropenone (DPC). These receptors were taken from a middle-aged woman with alopecia areata. Some clones in this sample may be carry-over from other donors' samples.

The chain is built from TRBV28 and TRBJ2-7; the match to TRBD2 covers 9 bases. The CDR3 consists of 16 residues. Germline V gene data show CDR1 as MDHEN and CDR2 as SYDVKM. V was clipped by 4 bases and J by 0 bases; unmatched bases: 7. The CDR3 nucleotides read TGTGCCAGCAGTTCCCTGACTAGCGGCCTCTCCTACGAGCAGTACTTC. Its translation is CASSSLTSGLSYEQYF.

This clonotype occurred a few times. V usage is TRBV20-1 and J usage is TRBJ2-1; D is ambiguous. V was trimmed by 0 bases and J by 6 bases, leaving 9 bases between them. Germline CDR1 and CDR2: DFQATT and SNEGSKA (reference sequence). The length of the CDR3 is 13 residues. DNA of the CDR3: TGCAGTGCTAGAGATGGAGCCGGCAATGAGCAGTTCTTC. Translating it yields CSARDGAGNEQFF.

This clonotype turned up a few times. This rearrangement joins TRBV28 to TRBJ2-7; 8 bases fit TRBD1. Trimming took 3 bases from V and 12 from J; bases not matched to a gene: 7. CDR1 MDHEN and CDR2 SYDVKM come from the germline V gene. The CDR3 spans 12 residues. Written as DNA, the CDR3 is TGTGCCAGCAGTTTCCAAGACAGGGGATCGTACTTC. Residues: CASSFQDRGSYF.

This clonotype was counted many times. This chain's CDR3 is CASSLTLTRGELFF. The CDR3, as DNA: TGTGCCAGCAGTTTAACATTAACCAGGGGGGAGCTGTTTTTT. The V and J genes are TRBV27 and TRBJ2-2; D unclear. Germline CDR1 MNHEY, CDR2 SMNVEV (reference sequence). Trimming took off 2 bases at V and 8 bases at J, with 12 bases between the two ends. The CDR3 totals 14 residues.

The chain recombines TRBV27 with TRBJ2-7, with 10 bases lining up with TRBD2. Germline V gene lookup returns CDR1 MNHEY and CDR2 SMNVEV (reference sequence). The junction had 15 bases not matched to a gene; V was cut back by 6 bases and J by 7 bases. The CDR3 is made up of 16 amino acids. The CDR3 is CASSEGTLAGVREQYF. The DNA for the CDR3 is TGTGCCAGCAGCGAGGGAACCCTAGCGGGAGTTCGGGAGCAGTACTTC.

This clonotype was counted ten times or more. The gene calls are TRBV7-2 and TRBJ2-7; D might be TRBD2 (6 bases). Trimming stripped 4 bases from V and 5 bases from J, with 6 bases between. The germline V gene has CDR1 SGHTA and CDR2 FQGNSA. This CDR3 has 11 amino acids. This CDR3 is CASSWGDEQYF. CDR3 coding DNA: TGTGCCAGCAGCTGGGGGGACGAGCAGTACTTC.

The V gene is TRBV18, the J gene TRBJ1-6; possibly TRBD1 for D (6 bases). The germline V and J ends were trimmed by 6 bases and 8 bases, with 14 bases remaining between them. Germline-derived CDR1 and CDR2 are KGHSH and LQKENI. The CDR3 has 14 amino acids. The CDR3 region is CASSVREGDSPLHF. CDR3 nucleotides: TGTGCCAGCTCGGTCAGGGAGGGGGATTCACCCCTCCACTTT.

Many counts were recorded for this clonotype. The CDR3 spells CSARGQAGNYGYTF. CDR3 coding DNA: TGCAGTGCTAGAGGACAGGCGGGCAACTATGGCTACACCTTC. The chain joins TRBV20-1 to TRBJ1-2, with D maybe TRBD1 (6 bases). Germline loops: CDR1 DFQATT, CDR2 SNEGSKA (reference sequence). The CDR3 spans 14 residues. The V gene lost 1 base and the J gene lost 2 bases, with 11 bases spanning the gap.

This clonotype was observed at least ten times. The J gene is TRBJ2-2, the V gene TRBV7-9; D unclear. There are 13 residues in the CDR3. V was trimmed by 2 bases and J by 1 base, leaving 2 bases between them. Germline V gene sequence: CDR1 SEHNR, CDR2 FQNEAQ (reference sequence). Here the CDR3 DNA reads TGTGCCAGCAGCTTACGGAACACCGGGGAGCTGTTTTTT. Protein: CASSLRNTGELFF.

The chain uses TRBV5-1 and TRBJ2-1, with 9 positions matching TRBD1. The germline V gene has CDR1 SGHRS and CDR2 YFSETQ. The CDR3 has 13 amino acids. Losses at the gene ends were 4 bases for V and 7 bases for J; bases not matched to a gene: 3. The CDR3 protein is CASSPDRGNEQFF. The CDR3 DNA reads TGCGCCAGCAGCCCGGACAGGGGTAATGAGCAGTTCTTC.

This clonotype was counted only a few times. The chain carries TRBV2 and TRBJ2-1; D unresolved. The CDR3 contains 13 residues. The germline V gene has CDR1 SNHLY and CDR2 FYNNEI. The V and J ends lost 4 bases and 4 bases respectively, with 8 bases between them. The CDR3 DNA is TGTGCCAGCAGTGGACGGTCTTACAATGAGCAGTTCTTC. It yields the protein CASSGRSYNEQFF.

This clonotype showed up many times. This chain links TRBV5-1 with TRBJ2-7; tentative D call: TRBD2 (6 bases). Germline V gene data show CDR1 as SGHRS and CDR2 as YFSETQ. V lost 7 bases and J 5 bases, leaving 19 bases between the germline ends. CDR3 length: 14 residues. The CDR3 is CASDGDLEPHEQYF. The CDR3 DNA sequence: TGCGCCAGCGACGGGGACTTGGAACCTCACGAGCAGTACTTC.

The chain carries TRBV6-2 or TRBV6-3 and TRBJ2-3, with unresolved D. The V gene lost 7 bases and the J gene lost 4 bases, with 18 bases spanning the gap. Germline lookup yields CDR1 MNHEY and CDR2 SVGEGT. This CDR3 is built from 15 residues. CDR3 residues: CASTQTPSKADTQYF. The CDR3, as DNA: TGTGCCAGCACCCAAACCCCCTCCAAGGCAGATACGCAGTATTTT.

By share, this clonotype counts as medium-sized. V and J are TRBV29-1 and TRBJ2-7; 7 bases are shared with TRBD2. Germline loops: CDR1 SQVTM, CDR2 ANQGSEA. The CDR3 runs to 16 residues. V dropped 4 bases and J dropped 0; count of bases not matched to a gene: 12. As DNA, the CDR3 is TGCAGCGTTGTTGCGCCTAGCGGAGTGAGCTCCTACGAGCAGTACTTC. As protein: CSVVAPSGVSSYEQYF.

This clonotype occurred a few times. The rearrangement joins TRBV29-1 to TRBJ1-2; unclear D gene. This CDR3 is built from 13 residues. CDR1 is SQVTM, CDR2 ANQGSEA, per germline. Between the trimmed V and J ends, which lost 7 bases and 1 base, there was a span of 13 bases. This chain's CDR3 is CSASSSLNYGYTF. The DNA for the CDR3 is TGCAGCGCCAGCTCCTCACTTAACTATGGCTACACCTTC. The full variable domain, in which reference TRBV29-1 and TRBJ1-2 provide the parts outside the CDR3, is SAVISQKPSRDICQRGTSLTIQCQVDSQVTMMFWYRQQPGQSLTLIATANQGSEATYESGFVIDKFPISRPNLTFSTLTVSNMSPEDSSIYLCSASSSLNYGYTFGSGTRLTVV.

This clonotype came up a few times. The V gene is TRBV6-5, the J gene TRBJ2-7; 13 nucleotides line up with TRBD2. CDR1 MNHEY and CDR2 SVGAGI come from the germline V gene. The CDR3 is made up of 15 amino acids. With 5 bases clipped from V and 6 bases from J, the junction kept 7 bases outside the gene matches. The CDR3: CASSARLAGGSEQYF. The CDR3 nucleotides read TGTGCCAGCAGTGCGAGACTAGCGGGAGGTTCCGAGCAGTACTTC.

The chain uses TRBV7-2 and TRBJ2-1; D uncertain. The CDR3 contains 17 residues. The V end lost 3 bases, the J end lost 4 bases, and 19 bases lay between the germline ends. Per the germline V gene, CDR1 is SGHTA and CDR2 is FQGNSA. CDR3 DNA: TGTGCCAGCAGCTTTGCGCCGGGTCGGCGTTTTTACAATGAGCAGTTCTTC. This sequence encodes CASSFAPGRRFYNEQFF.

This clonotype was detected ten times or more. The chain recombines TRBV5-1 with TRBJ1-2; TRBD1 agrees at 9 bases. This CDR3 spans 15 amino acids. CDR1 and CDR2 (germline): SGHRS, YFSETQ. Trimming removed 2 bases from V and 5 bases from J; junction bases left unmatched: 7. The CDR3 DNA reads TGCGCCAGCAGCTTACCCCCCGGGACAGGGTATGGCTACACCTTC. Protein product: CASSLPPGTGYGYTF.

V gene TRBV15 combines with J gene TRBJ2-3; D call uncertain. In germline, CDR1 is LNHNV, CDR2 YYDKDF (reference sequence). This CDR3 spans 13 amino acids. V lost 0 bases and J lost 4, with 5 bases in between. This chain's CDR3 is CATSRDEADTQYF. For the CDR3, the DNA is TGTGCCACCAGCAGAGATGAGGCAGATACGCAGTATTTT.

This clonotype was recorded at least ten times. The chain is built from TRBV29-1 and TRBJ1-5; a possible D gene is TRBD1 (5 bases). The CDR3 is 13 amino acids. Germline CDR1 SQVTM, CDR2 ANQGSEA. The V end lost 7 bases, the J end lost 2 bases, and 12 bases lay between the germline ends. CDR3 nucleotides: TGCAGCGCCCGGGACGGAGGCAATCAGCCCCAGCATTTT. This sequence encodes CSARDGGNQPQHF.